This entry lists 19 T cell receptor beta chains sequenced from one sample in a study of graft-versus-host responses after intestinal transplantation. These receptors are not linked to any known antigen. Clones were read by immunoSEQ multiplex PCR, and TCRdb kept only the in-frame ones, dropping some. The repertoire holds tens of thousands of clones, with roughly four fifths as singletons. Sequences were derived from unstimulated CD8+ T cells sorted from spleen or lymph node cells, sampled before intestinal transplant. The origin of the receptors is a human donor who received an intestinal transplant.

The chain couples TRBV27 to TRBJ2-7; 9 bases map to TRBD1. Trimming at V came to 2 bases and at J to 1 base, leaving 3 bases not matched to a gene. The CDR3 contains 15 residues. CDR1 and CDR2 from the germline V gene are MNHEY and SMNVEV (reference sequence). The CDR3 DNA reads as TGTGCCAGCAGTTTACAGACAGGGGGGTCCTACGAGCAGTACTTC. This translates into CASSLQTGGSYEQYF.

V gene TRBV7-8 combines with J gene TRBJ2-5; D is perhaps TRBD1 (6 bases). V gave up 4 bases and J gave up 7 bases, with 13 bases separating them. CDR1 and CDR2 from the germline V gene are SGHVS and FQNEAQ. The CDR3 spans 13 residues. The CDR3 DNA reads TGTGCCAGCAGCTATATTAGAGGGGGGACCCAGTACTTC. It translates to CASSYIRGGTQYF.

The V gene is TRBV2, the J gene TRBJ2-7; TRBD1 matches at 10 bases. The V gene's germline CDR1 is SNHLY and CDR2 FYNNEI. The CDR3 covers 13 residues. Trimming at V came to 4 bases and at J to 3 bases, leaving 0 bases not matched to a gene. The CDR3 protein is CASSGDRGYEQYF. CDR3 DNA: TGTGCCAGCAGTGGGGACAGGGGCTACGAGCAGTACTTC.

The V and J genes are TRBV4-1 and TRBJ2-5; D unresolved. CDR1 is MGHRA, CDR2 YSYEKL, per germline. Between the trimmed V and J ends, which lost 4 bases and 2 bases, there was a span of 14 bases. The CDR3 loop spans 15 amino acids. CDR3 residues: CASSPTSGWQETQYF. CDR3 DNA: TGCGCCAGCAGCCCCACGTCGGGTTGGCAAGAGACCCAGTACTTC.

This chain joins TRBV28 and TRBJ2-7, with TRBD1 matching 7 bases. This CDR3 region has 14 residues. After removal of 10 bases from V and 4 bases from J, the junction contained 13 bases not matched to a gene. Germline V CDR1 and CDR2: MDHEN, SYDVKM. For the CDR3, the DNA is TGTGCCACCAACTATGACAGGGTTTCGTACGAGCAGTACTTC. It is translated as CATNYDRVSYEQYF.

The V call is TRBV19, the J call TRBJ2-2; 7 bases map to TRBD1. CDR3 size: 15 residues. Germline values: CDR1 LNHDA, CDR2 SQIVND (reference sequence). V was pared by 3 bases and J by 5 bases, with 6 bases of the junction left unmatched. The CDR3 loop is CASSIAGGETGELFF. DNA for the CDR3: TGTGCCAGTAGTATCGCAGGGGGTGAAACCGGGGAGCTGTTTTTT.

J is TRBJ1-5 and V is TRBV28, with D maybe TRBD1 (6 bases). CDR3 length: 17 amino acids. Trimming pared 4 bases from V and 2 bases from J, leaving 18 bases between. Germline CDR1 and CDR2: MDHEN and SYDVKM. CDR3 region: CASSSIQGTLGNQPQHF. The DNA of the CDR3 is TGTGCCAGCAGTTCCATTCAGGGGACGCTGGGCAATCAGCCCCAGCATTTT. Using reference TRBV28 and TRBJ1-5 for the parts outside the CDR3, the full variable domain is DVKVTQSSRYLVKRTGEKVFLECVQDMDHENMFWYRQDPGLGLRLIYFSYDVKMKEKGDIPEGYSVSREKKERFSLILESASTNQTSMYLCASSSIQGTLGNQPQHFGDGTRLSIL.

The V gene is TRBV2, the J gene TRBJ1-2; 8 positions match TRBD1. After removal of 3 bases from V and 8 bases from J, the junction contained 8 bases not matched to a gene. Germline values: CDR1 SNHLY, CDR2 FYNNEI. This CDR3 spans 14 amino acids. The CDR3 nucleotides read TGTGCCAGCAGTGATCCCTCGGACAGGGACGGCTACACCTTC. Translation gives CASSDPSDRDGYTF.

This clone was seen only once. This chain uses TRBV4-2 with TRBJ2-3; D might be TRBD2 (5 bases). Trimming took 5 bases from V and 4 from J, leaving 22 bases between them. There are 17 residues in the CDR3. Germline CDR1 and CDR2: LGHNA and YNFKEQ. The CDR3 sequence is CASSSQLGEGYADTQYF. The CDR3 region has the DNA TGTGCCAGCAGCTCTCAATTGGGTGAGGGATACGCAGATACGCAGTATTTT.

CDR3 region: CASSEAGGGTDTQYF. In DNA, the CDR3 is TGTGCCAGCAGCGAAGCGGGGGGAGGTACAGATACGCAGTATTTT. V is TRBV27 and J is TRBJ2-3; TRBD2 matches 9 bases. The V gene's germline CDR1 is MNHEY and CDR2 SMNVEV (reference sequence). CDR3 size: 15 residues. V lost 6 bases to trimming and J lost 3 bases; unmatched junction nucleotides: 7.

The chain is built from TRBV5-1 and TRBJ1-4; D is perhaps TRBD1 (5 bases). Between the trimmed V and J ends, which lost 4 bases and 11 bases, there was a span of 15 bases. Germline-derived CDR1 and CDR2 are SGHRS and YFSETQ. CDR3 size: 13 residues. CDR3 in DNA: TGCGCCAGCAGCGCGGACAAGAGGAAGAAACTGTTTTTT. Translation gives CASSADKRKKLFF.

The chain has TRBV11-2 and TRBJ2-7; 10 bases align to TRBD2. The trim removed 6 bases at V and 2 bases at J, leaving 13 bases unmatched. Germline CDR1 SGHAT, CDR2 FQNNGV. This CDR3 comprises 17 residues. In DNA form, the CDR3 reads TGTGCCAGCAGTCCCTGGGGTAGCGGGGGGACCACCTACGAGCAGTACTTC. This codes for CASSPWGSGGTTYEQYF.

The V and J genes are TRBV6-6 and TRBJ2-7; D uncertain. The V gene's germline CDR1 is MNHNY and CDR2 SVGAGI (reference sequence). V gave up 0 bases and J gave up 0 bases, with 9 bases separating them. This CDR3 is built from 15 residues. For the CDR3, the DNA is TGTGCCAGCAGTTACTCCCCAGTAAGCTCCTACGAGCAGTACTTC. It is translated as CASSYSPVSSYEQYF.

A few counts support this clone. The V gene is TRBV6-1, the J gene TRBJ2-5; the match to TRBD2 covers 8 bases. Germline CDR1 and CDR2: MNHNS and SASEGT. Trimming at V came to 7 bases and at J to 2 bases, leaving 3 bases not matched to a gene. The CDR3 is made up of 13 amino acids. This CDR3 is CASNEREQETQYF. The CDR3 region has the DNA TGTGCCAGCAACGAGCGGGAGCAAGAGACCCAGTACTTC.

This clone was seen a single time. This rearrangement joins TRBV13 to TRBJ2-3; TRBD1 matches at 9 bases. This CDR3 spans 17 amino acids. Germline V lookup: CDR1 PRHDT, CDR2 FYEKMQ (reference sequence). Trimming removed 4 bases from V and 0 bases from J; junction bases left unmatched: 8. DNA of the CDR3: TGTGCCAGCAGCTCCGCAAGGACAGGGGAGAGCACAGATACGCAGTATTTT. Its translation: CASSSARTGESTDTQYF.

The J gene is TRBJ1-1, the V gene TRBV7-2, with 10 bases aligning to TRBD1. The CDR3 length is 16 residues. Trimming took 5 bases from V and 0 from J; bases not matched to a gene: 6. Germline V CDR1 and CDR2: SGHTA, FQGNSA. The CDR3 DNA is TGTGCCAGCAGCCCGTGGACAGGGGGAGTGAACACTGAAGCTTTCTTT. It encodes CASSPWTGGVNTEAFF.

The rearrangement joins TRBV29-1 to TRBJ2-7; 8 bases line up with TRBD1. The germline gives CDR1 SQVTM, CDR2 ANQGSEA. This CDR3 is built from 12 residues. Losses at the gene ends were 7 bases for V and 0 bases for J; bases not matched to a gene: 2. The CDR3 sequence: CSAGTGSYEQYF. The CDR3 DNA reads TGCAGCGCCGGGACAGGCTCCTACGAGCAGTACTTC.

This clone appeared once. This chain joins TRBV29-1 and TRBJ1-2; tentatively, D is TRBD1 (5 bases). The V gene lost 6 bases and the J gene lost 0 bases, with 14 bases spanning the gap. Germline V gene data show CDR1 as SQVTM and CDR2 as ANQGSEA. This CDR3 has 14 amino acids. The CDR3 sequence is CSVVDKHPNYGYTF. The CDR3 DNA reads as TGCAGCGTGGTGGACAAACACCCTAACTATGGCTACACCTTC.

The CDR3 DNA reads as TGTGCCAGCAGCTTAGTGGACAGTTCCTATGGCTACACCTTC. Residues: CASSLVDSSYGYTF. The chain couples TRBV11-2 to TRBJ1-2; maybe TRBD1 (6 bases). Trimming removed 1 base from V and 4 bases from J, with 10 bases in between. Germline assignment: CDR1 SGHAT and CDR2 FQNNGV. The length of the CDR3 is 14 residues.